Listed below are T cell receptor beta chains from one sample, sequenced in a study of beta chain features in type 1 diabetes. Repertoires were generated with immunoSEQ multiplex PCR, while TCRdb's copy carries only in-frame clones and drops some. Of some 330,000 clones listed, around an eighth were seen once; the top ten hold about 0.01%. The sample consisted of naive CD4+ T cells from blood. The receptor source for this set is a young woman with type 1 diabetes. CDR3s include the opening cysteine and the closing phenylalanine or tryptophan. D genes are given only for firm matches. Size values are once, few and many counts, or a class for expanded clones, and some rows have none.

clone size	J gene	V gene	D gene	CDR3 protein	CDR3 DNA
few	TRBJ2-1	TRBV30	NA	CAWSPLEETNEQFF	TGTGCCTGGAGTCCCCTGGAGGAAACGAATGAGCAGTTCTTC
NA	TRBJ1-1	TRBV5-1	TRBD1	CASSLRTGGSSEAFF	TGCGCCAGCAGCTTACGGACAGGGGGTAGCTCTGAAGCTTTCTTT
few	TRBJ2-7	TRBV2	NA	CASSLDYEQYF	TGTGCCAGCAGCCTAGACTACGAGCAGTACTTC
NA	TRBJ2-2	TRBV9	NA	CASSVERVKMNTGELFF	TGTGCCAGCAGCGTAGAACGGGTTAAGATGAACACCGGGGAGCTGTTTTTT
NA	TRBJ2-7	TRBV11-2	NA	CASTLDRGLEQYF	TGTGCCAGCACCCTAGACAGAGGCCTAGAGCAGTACTTC
NA	TRBJ2-3	TRBV4-3	TRBD2	CASSRVTSGYTDTQYF	TGCGCCAGCAGCCGCGTGACTAGCGGATACACAGATACGCAGTATTTT
NA	TRBJ2-7	TRBV4-2	TRBD2	CASSRSLAGGSYEQYF	TGTGCCAGCAGCCGCTCACTAGCGGGAGGTTCCTACGAGCAGTACTTC
few	TRBJ2-6	TRBV11-2	NA	CASRVTNLPSGANVLTF	TGTGCCAGCAGAGTCACCAACTTACCCTCTGGGGCCAACGTCCTGACTTTC
NA	TRBJ2-7	TRBV7-2	TRBD2	CASSREGAAYEQYF	TGTGCCAGCAGCCGGGAGGGAGCGGCCTACGAGCAGTACTTC
NA	TRBJ1-6	TRBV7-9	NA	CASSSAGPLHF	TGTGCCAGCAGCTCGGCCGGGCCCCTCCACTTT
few	TRBJ2-3	TRBV7-2	NA	CASSLSADTQYF	TGTGCCAGCAGCTTATCCGCAGATACGCAGTATTTT
few	TRBJ2-1	TRBV4-1	TRBD2	CASSPSGGLYNEQFF	TGCGCCAGCAGCCCTAGCGGGGGACTCTACAATGAGCAGTTCTTC
few	TRBJ2-5	TRBV4-1	NA	CASSQRRQSQETQYF	TGCGCCAGCAGCCAAAGAAGACAGAGCCAAGAGACCCAGTACTTC
few	TRBJ2-7	TRBV6-5	TRBD2	CASSQRGGSYEQYF	TGTGCCAGCAGTCAACGGGGGGGTTCCTACGAGCAGTACTTC
NA	TRBJ2-7	TRBV29-1	TRBD1	CSVAASDRLEQYF	TGCAGCGTTGCAGCTTCGGACAGGCTCGAGCAGTACTTC
NA	TRBJ1-1	TRBV7-8	NA	CASSFASVNTEAFF	TGTGCCAGCAGCTTCGCGTCGGTGAACACTGAAGCTTTCTTT
few	TRBJ1-1	TRBV27	NA	CASSPDSFDTEAFF	TGTGCCAGCAGTCCGGACAGTTTCGACACTGAAGCTTTCTTT
NA	TRBJ1-1	TRBV2	NA	CASTAGLRTEAFF	TGTGCCAGCACGGCAGGGTTACGGACTGAAGCTTTCTTT
NA	TRBJ2-1	TRBV9	TRBD2	CASSVLAGVNEQFF	TGTGCCAGCAGCGTGCTAGCGGGAGTGAATGAGCAGTTCTTC
few	TRBJ2-5	TRBV29-1	NA	CSVEPKETQYF	TGCAGCGTTGAGCCTAAAGAGACCCAGTACTTC
few	TRBJ2-4	TRBV27	NA	CASSLGPGGDIQYF	TGTGCCAGCAGTTTAGGGCCCGGAGGGGACATTCAGTACTTC
few	TRBJ1-6	TRBV5-1	NA	CASSLATGGDSPLHF	TGCGCCAGCAGCTTGGCCACGGGGGGTGATTCACCCCTCCACTTT
few	TRBJ2-3	TRBV5-1	TRBD2	CASSGTSLDTQYF	TGCGCCAGCAGCGGGACTAGCCTAGATACGCAGTATTTT
NA	TRBJ2-3	TRBV11-2	NA	CASSKGTSTDTQYF	TGTGCCAGCAGCAAAGGGACTTCCACAGATACGCAGTATTTT
NA	TRBJ1-5	TRBV7-2	NA	CASSLAPAAGQPQHF	TGTGCCAGCAGCTTAGCGCCGGCAGCAGGGCAGCCCCAGCATTTT
NA	TRBJ2-1	TRBV6-5	NA	CASSYRKKSSYNEQFF	TGTGCCAGCAGTTACCGAAAGAAGAGCTCCTACAATGAGCAGTTCTTC
NA	TRBJ2-3	TRBV29-1	NA	CGSWRGTTDTQYF	TGTGGCTCGTGGAGGGGTACCACAGATACGCAGTATTTT
few	TRBJ2-7	TRBV7-9	NA	CASSLGATGRYEQYF	TGTGCCAGCAGCTTAGGGGCTACAGGGCGGTACGAGCAGTACTTC
few	TRBJ2-7	TRBV14	NA	CASSQYYYEQYF	TGTGCCAGCAGCCAGTACTACTACGAGCAGTACTTC
NA	TRBJ1-2	TRBV9	NA	CASSVYLDSLYGYTF	TGTGCCAGCAGCGTTTACCTAGACAGCCTCTATGGCTACACCTTC
NA	TRBJ2-7	TRBV21-1	NA	CASSTRDRAYEQYF	TGTGCCAGCAGCACCCGGGACAGAGCCTACGAGCAGTACTTC
few	TRBJ2-1	TRBV5-6	NA	CASSRQNEQFF	TGTGCCAGCAGCAGACAGAATGAGCAGTTCTTC
NA	TRBJ2-1	TRBV14	NA	CASSQELAVRFF	TGTGCCAGCAGCCAAGAACTAGCCGTCCGGTTCTTC
NA	TRBJ1-2	TRBV15	TRBD1	CATSGRTGHYGYTF	TGTGCCACCAGCGGACGGACAGGGCACTATGGCTACACCTTC
NA	TRBJ2-1	TRBV4-3	TRBD1	CASSRARGGASYNEQFF	TGCGCCAGCAGCCGAGCCAGAGGGGGCGCATCCTACAATGAGCAGTTCTTC
NA	TRBJ1-1	TRBV15	NA	CATSGRQENTEAFF	TGTGCCACCAGCGGTAGACAGGAGAACACTGAAGCTTTCTTT
few	TRBJ2-1	TRBV2	TRBD1	CASIPGQSYNEQFF	TGTGCCAGCATTCCGGGACAGTCCTACAATGAGCAGTTCTTC
few	TRBJ2-7	TRBV28	NA	CASSLPGQSYEQYF	TGTGCCAGCAGTTTACCGGGACAATCCTACGAGCAGTACTTC
NA	TRBJ1-3	TRBV5-1	NA	CASSLNSNTIYF	TGCGCCAGCAGCTTGAACAGCAACACCATATATTTT
NA	TRBJ2-1	TRBV9	NA	CASSARGEGGNEQFF	TGTGCCAGCAGCGCCCGGGGGGAGGGGGGTAATGAGCAGTTCTTC
NA	TRBJ1-1	TRBV2	NA	CASSSGAMNTEAFF	TGTGCCAGCAGTTCAGGGGCAATGAACACTGAAGCTTTCTTT
NA	TRBJ1-5	TRBV4-3	NA	CASSQEGPGSQPQHF	TGCGCCAGCAGCCAGGAAGGGCCTGGGAGTCAGCCCCAGCATTTT
NA	TRBJ1-4	TRBV9	TRBD1	CASSVGQGNEKLFF	TGTGCCAGCAGCGTAGGACAGGGGAATGAAAAACTGTTTTTT
NA	TRBJ2-7	TRBV5-7	TRBD1	CASSLKQGDPYEQYF	TGTGCCAGCAGCTTAAAACAGGGGGACCCCTACGAGCAGTACTTC
few	TRBJ2-6	TRBV13	TRBD1	CASGSGTGGYGANVLTF	TGTGCCAGCGGCTCCGGGACAGGGGGTTACGGGGCCAACGTCCTGACTTTC
NA	TRBJ2-3	TRBV7-2	TRBD2	CASSLVGGSGDTQYF	TGTGCCAGCAGCTTAGTCGGGGGGAGCGGGGATACGCAGTATTTT
NA	TRBJ2-7	TRBV7-2	TRBD2	CASSSQPQTSGAREQYF	TGTGCCAGCAGCTCGCAACCTCAGACTAGCGGGGCACGGGAGCAGTACTTC
NA	TRBJ2-7	TRBV19	NA	CASSPLASYEQYF	TGTGCCAGTAGTCCCCTAGCAAGCTACGAGCAGTACTTC
few	TRBJ2-7	TRBV14	NA	CASSQTTDSHEQYF	TGTGCCAGCAGCCAGACGACGGACTCCCACGAGCAGTACTTC
few	TRBJ2-7	TRBV9	TRBD1	CASSGSGQGDYEQYF	TGTGCCAGCAGCGGCTCGGGACAGGGAGACTACGAGCAGTACTTC
few	TRBJ2-3	TRBV12-5	NA	CASGTTADTQYF	TGTGCTAGTGGTACCACAGCAGATACGCAGTATTTT
few	TRBJ2-7	TRBV29-1	TRBD2	CSAGTSGSGEQYF	TGCAGCGCCGGGACTAGCGGGAGTGGCGAGCAGTACTTC
few	TRBJ2-7	TRBV15	NA	CATSRPGAGSYEQYF	TGTGCCACCAGCAGACCTGGGGCAGGATCCTACGAGCAGTACTTC